The 2 T cell receptor beta chains in this list originate from one sample, sequenced in a study of brain T cells in children with intractable seizures. Assay used: immunoSEQ multiplex PCR; TCRdb lists only in-frame clones, some missing. This sample has 95,000 to 120,000 clones, with around 94% found just once. Sequenced here: peripheral blood, sampled at surgery. These receptors came from a boy in the first two years of life with hemimegalencephaly and intractable seizures.

The chain links TRBV3-1 (or the pseudogene TRBV3-2) to TRBJ2-1; D gene unclear. Germline values: CDR1 LGHDT, CDR2 YNNKEL (reference sequence). The CDR3 runs to 14 residues. Trimming took 4 bases from V and 5 from J, leaving 12 bases between them. CDR3 nucleotide sequence: TGTGCCAGCAGCCTAGGGTCCTCAGACAATGAGCAGTTCTTC. This gives the protein CASSLGSSDNEQFF.

The genes are TRBV6-1 and TRBJ2-7; D remains unclear. Per germline, CDR1 MNHNS and CDR2 SASEGT. V lost 3 bases to trimming and J lost 2 bases, with 14 bases between them. The CDR3 is made up of 15 amino acids. This CDR3 reads CASSDGGTLTYEQYF. In DNA form, the CDR3 reads TGTGCCAGCAGTGATGGCGGCACCCTGACCTACGAGCAGTACTTC.